The clone carrying this TCR beta chain has a handful of counts. Its antigen remains unknown. The V segment lost 0 bases and the J segment 4 bases; nucleotides outside the gene matches: 1. The germline V gene has CDR1 LNHNV and CDR2 YYDKDF (reference sequence). The CDR3 loop spans 15 amino acids. Libraries were prepared by immunoSEQ multiplex PCR; TCRdb keeps only in-frame clonotypes and omits some of them. The sample shows roughly 2,500 clones, over 25% of them seen only once. Treatment noted: randomized to nivolumab then ipilimumab (arm A) or the reverse (arm B). This specimen belongs to a study of sequential checkpoint blockade in melanoma. Study-level points and caveats: Clinical benefit was about 30 times likelier when tumor T-cell fraction and clonality increased. For nivolumab-first patients, baseline tumor clonality was associated with response. Mutational load did not correlate with tumor T-cell fraction or clonality.

This TCR was sampled from a human donor with melanoma. The source was tumor tissue (inferred from file names), collected from a patient given nivolumab and ipilimumab in sequence. This rearrangement joins TRBV15 to TRBJ2-3, with 10 bases fitting TRBD2. The CDR3 loop is CATSREAGGPDTQYF. For the CDR3, the DNA is TGTGCCACCAGCAGAGAAGCGGGGGGGCCAGATACGCAGTATTTT. Using reference TRBV15 and TRBJ2-3 for the parts outside the CDR3, the full variable domain is DAMVIQNPRYQVTQFGKPVTLSCSQTLNHNVMYWYQQKSSQAPKLLFHYYDKDFNNEADTPDNFQSRRPNTSFCFLDIRSPGLGDTAMYLCATSREAGGPDTQYFGPGTRLTVL.